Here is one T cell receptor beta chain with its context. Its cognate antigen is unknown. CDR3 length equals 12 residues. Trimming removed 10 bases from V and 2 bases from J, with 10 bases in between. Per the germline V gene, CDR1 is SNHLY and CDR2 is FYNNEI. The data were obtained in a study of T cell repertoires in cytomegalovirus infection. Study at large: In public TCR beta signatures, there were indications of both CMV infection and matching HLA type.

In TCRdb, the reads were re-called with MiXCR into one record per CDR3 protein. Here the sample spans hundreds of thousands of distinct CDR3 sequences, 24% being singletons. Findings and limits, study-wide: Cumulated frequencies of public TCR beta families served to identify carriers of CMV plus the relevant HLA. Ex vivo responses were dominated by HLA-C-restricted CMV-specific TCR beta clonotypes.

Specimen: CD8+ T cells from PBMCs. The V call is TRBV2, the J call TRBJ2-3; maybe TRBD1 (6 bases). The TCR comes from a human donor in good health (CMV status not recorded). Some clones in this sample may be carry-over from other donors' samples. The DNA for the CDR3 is TGTGCCACCAGGGGTGACACAGATACGCAGTATTTT. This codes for CATRGDTDTQYF.